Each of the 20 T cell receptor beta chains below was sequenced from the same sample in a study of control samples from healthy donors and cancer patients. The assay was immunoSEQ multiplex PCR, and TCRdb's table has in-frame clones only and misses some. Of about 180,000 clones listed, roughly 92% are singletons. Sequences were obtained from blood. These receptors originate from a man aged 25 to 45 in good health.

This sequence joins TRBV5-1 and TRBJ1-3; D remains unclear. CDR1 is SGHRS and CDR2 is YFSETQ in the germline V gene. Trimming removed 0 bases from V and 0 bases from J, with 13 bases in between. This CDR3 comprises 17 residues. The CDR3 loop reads CASSLGGTNPSGNTIYF. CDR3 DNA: TGCGCCAGCAGCTTGGGAGGCACTAACCCCTCTGGAAACACCATATATTTT.

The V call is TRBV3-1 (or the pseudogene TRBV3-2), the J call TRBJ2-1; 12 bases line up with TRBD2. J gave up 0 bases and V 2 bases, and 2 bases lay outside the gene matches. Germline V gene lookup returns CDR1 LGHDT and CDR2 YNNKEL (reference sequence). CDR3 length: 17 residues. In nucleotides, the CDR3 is TGTGCCAGCAGCCAAACTAGCGGGGGGAGCTCCTACAATGAGCAGTTCTTC. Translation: CASSQTSGGSSYNEQFF.

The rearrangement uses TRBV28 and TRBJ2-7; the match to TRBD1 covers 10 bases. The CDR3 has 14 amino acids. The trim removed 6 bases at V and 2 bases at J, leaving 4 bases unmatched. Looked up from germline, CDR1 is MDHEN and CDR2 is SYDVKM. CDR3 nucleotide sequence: TGTGCCAGCAGCCCGGGACAGGGGCCCTACGAGCAGTACTTC. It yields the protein CASSPGQGPYEQYF.

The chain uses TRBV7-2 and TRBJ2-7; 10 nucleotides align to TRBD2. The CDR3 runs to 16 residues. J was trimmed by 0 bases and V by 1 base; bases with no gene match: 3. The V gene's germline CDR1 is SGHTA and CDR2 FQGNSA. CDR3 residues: CASSLVPSGSSYEQYF. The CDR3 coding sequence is TGTGCCAGCAGCTTAGTCCCTAGCGGGAGCTCCTACGAGCAGTACTTC.

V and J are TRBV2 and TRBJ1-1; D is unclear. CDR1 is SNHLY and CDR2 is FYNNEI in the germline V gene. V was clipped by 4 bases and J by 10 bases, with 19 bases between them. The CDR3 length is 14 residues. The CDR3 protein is CASSAGYFGSGAFF. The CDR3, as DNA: TGTGCCAGCAGTGCTGGATATTTCGGGAGCGGAGCTTTCTTT.

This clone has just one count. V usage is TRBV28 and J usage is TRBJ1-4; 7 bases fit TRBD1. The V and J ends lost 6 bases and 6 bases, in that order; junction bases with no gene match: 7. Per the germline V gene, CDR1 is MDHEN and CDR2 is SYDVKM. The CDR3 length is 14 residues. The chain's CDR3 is CASSQTGVDEKLFF. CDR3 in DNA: TGTGCCAGCAGCCAAACAGGGGTAGATGAAAAACTGTTTTTT.

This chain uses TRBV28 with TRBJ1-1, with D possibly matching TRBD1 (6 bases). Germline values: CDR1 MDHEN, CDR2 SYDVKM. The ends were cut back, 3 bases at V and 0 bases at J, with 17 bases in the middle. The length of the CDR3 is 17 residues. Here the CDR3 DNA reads TGTGCCAGCAGTTTGGGGGGGGCAAGTGGGATGAACACTGAAGCTTTCTTT. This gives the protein CASSLGGASGMNTEAFF.

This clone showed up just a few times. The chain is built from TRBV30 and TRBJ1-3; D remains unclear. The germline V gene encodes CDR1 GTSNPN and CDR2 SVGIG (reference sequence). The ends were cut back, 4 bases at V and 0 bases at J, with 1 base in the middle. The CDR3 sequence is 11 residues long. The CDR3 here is CAWTSGNTIYF. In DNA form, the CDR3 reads TGTGCCTGGACCTCTGGAAACACCATATATTTT.

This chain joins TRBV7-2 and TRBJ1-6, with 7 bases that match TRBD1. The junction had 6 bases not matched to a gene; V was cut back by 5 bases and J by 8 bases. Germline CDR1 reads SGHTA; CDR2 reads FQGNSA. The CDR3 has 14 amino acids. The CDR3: CASSRQGVDSPLHF. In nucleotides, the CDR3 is TGTGCCAGCAGCAGACAGGGAGTAGATTCACCCCTCCACTTT. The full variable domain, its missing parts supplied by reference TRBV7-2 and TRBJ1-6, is GAGVSQSPSNKVTEKGKDVELRCDPISGHTALYWYRQSLGQGLEFLIYFQGNSAPDKSGLPSDRFSAERTGGSVSTLTIQRTQQEDSAVYLCASSRQGVDSPLHFGNGTRLTVT.

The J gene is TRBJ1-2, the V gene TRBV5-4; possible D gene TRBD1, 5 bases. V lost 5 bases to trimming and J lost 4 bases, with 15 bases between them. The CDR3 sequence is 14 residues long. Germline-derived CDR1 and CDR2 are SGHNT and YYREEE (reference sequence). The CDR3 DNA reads TGTGCCAGCAGACCCAATGTGGGGGGCTATGGCTACACCTTC. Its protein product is CASRPNVGGYGYTF.

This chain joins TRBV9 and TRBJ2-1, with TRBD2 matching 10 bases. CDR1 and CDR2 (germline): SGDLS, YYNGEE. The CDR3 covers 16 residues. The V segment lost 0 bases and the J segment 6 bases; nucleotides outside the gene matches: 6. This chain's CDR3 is CASSVDISGGVNEQFF. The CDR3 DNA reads TGTGCCAGCAGCGTAGATATAAGCGGGGGGGTCAATGAGCAGTTCTTC.

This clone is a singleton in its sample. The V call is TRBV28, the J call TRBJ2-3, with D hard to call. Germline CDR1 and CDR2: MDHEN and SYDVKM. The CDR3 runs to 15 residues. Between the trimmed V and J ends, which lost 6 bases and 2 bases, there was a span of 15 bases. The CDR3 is CASRTLERATDTQYF. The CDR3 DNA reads TGTGCCAGCAGAACTCTTGAAAGGGCCACAGATACGCAGTATTTT.

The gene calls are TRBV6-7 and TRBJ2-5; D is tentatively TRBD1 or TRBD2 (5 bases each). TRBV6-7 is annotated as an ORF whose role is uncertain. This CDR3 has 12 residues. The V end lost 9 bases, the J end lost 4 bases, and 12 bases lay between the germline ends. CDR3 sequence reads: CARKGTTETQYF. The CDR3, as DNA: TGTGCCAGAAAAGGGACCACAGAGACCCAGTACTTC.

The CDR3 sequence: CASSQGPGLAEETQYF. CDR3 sequence (DNA): TGTGCCAGCAGCCAAGGCCCCGGACTAGCGGAAGAGACCCAGTACTTC. The V call is TRBV3-1 (or the pseudogene TRBV3-2), the J call TRBJ2-5; the match to TRBD2 covers 10 bases. The trim removed 1 base at V and 3 bases at J, leaving 5 bases unmatched. Germline lookup yields CDR1 LGHDT and CDR2 YNNKEL (reference sequence). The CDR3 is 16 residues long.

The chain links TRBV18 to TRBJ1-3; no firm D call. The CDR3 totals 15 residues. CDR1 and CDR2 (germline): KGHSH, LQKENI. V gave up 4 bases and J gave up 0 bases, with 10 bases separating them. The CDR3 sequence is CASSQHQASGNTIYF. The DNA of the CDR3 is TGTGCCAGCTCACAGCATCAGGCCTCTGGAAACACCATATATTTT.

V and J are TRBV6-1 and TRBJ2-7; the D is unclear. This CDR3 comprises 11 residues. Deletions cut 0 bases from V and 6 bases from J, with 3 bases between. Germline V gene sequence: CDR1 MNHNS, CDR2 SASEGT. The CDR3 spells CASSEAPEQYF. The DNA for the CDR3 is TGTGCCAGCAGTGAAGCACCCGAGCAGTACTTC.

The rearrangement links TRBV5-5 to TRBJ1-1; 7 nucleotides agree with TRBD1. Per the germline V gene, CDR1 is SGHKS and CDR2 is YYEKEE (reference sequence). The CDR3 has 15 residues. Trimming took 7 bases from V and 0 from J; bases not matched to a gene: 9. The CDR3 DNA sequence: TGTGCCAGCGTTGGAGGGGACAGCATGAACACTGAAGCTTTCTTT. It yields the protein CASVGGDSMNTEAFF.

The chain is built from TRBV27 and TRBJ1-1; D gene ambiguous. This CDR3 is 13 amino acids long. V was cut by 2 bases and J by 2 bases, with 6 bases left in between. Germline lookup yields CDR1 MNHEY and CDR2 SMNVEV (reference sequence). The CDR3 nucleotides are TGTGCCAGCAGTTTAAACGGCAACACTGAAGCTTTCTTT. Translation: CASSLNGNTEAFF.

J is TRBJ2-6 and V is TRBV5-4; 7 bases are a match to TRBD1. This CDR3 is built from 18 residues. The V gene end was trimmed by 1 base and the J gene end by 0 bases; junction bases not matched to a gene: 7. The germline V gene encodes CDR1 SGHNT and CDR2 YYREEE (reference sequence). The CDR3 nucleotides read TGTGCCAGCAGCTTGCCCTCCCGGGACAGCTCTGGGGCCAACGTCCTGACTTTC. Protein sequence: CASSLPSRDSSGANVLTF. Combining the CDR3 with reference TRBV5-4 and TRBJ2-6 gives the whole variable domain ETGVTQSPTHLIKTRGQQVTLRCSSQSGHNTVSWYQQALGQGPQFIFQYYREEENGRGNFPPRFSGLQFPNYSSELNVNALELDDSALYLCASSLPSRDSSGANVLTFGAGSRLTVL.

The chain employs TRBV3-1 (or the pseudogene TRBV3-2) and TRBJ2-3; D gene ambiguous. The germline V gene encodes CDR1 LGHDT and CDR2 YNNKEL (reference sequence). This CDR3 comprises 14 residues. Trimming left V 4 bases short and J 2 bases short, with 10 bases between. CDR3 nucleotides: TGTGCCAGCAGCCGCCTCACGTACACAGATACGCAGTATTTT. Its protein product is CASSRLTYTDTQYF.